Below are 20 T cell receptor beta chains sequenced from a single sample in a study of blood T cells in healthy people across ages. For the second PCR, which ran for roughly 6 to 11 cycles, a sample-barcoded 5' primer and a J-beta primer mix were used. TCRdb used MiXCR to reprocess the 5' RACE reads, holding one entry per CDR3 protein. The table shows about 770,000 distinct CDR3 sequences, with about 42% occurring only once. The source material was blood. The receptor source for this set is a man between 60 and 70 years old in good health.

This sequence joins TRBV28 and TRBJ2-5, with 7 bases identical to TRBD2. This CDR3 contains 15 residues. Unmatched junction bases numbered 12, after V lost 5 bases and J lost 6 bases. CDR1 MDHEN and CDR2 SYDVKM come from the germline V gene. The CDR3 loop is CASSGLEGFQKTQYF. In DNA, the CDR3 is TGTGCCAGCAGTGGACTAGAGGGGTTTCAGAAGACCCAGTACTTC.

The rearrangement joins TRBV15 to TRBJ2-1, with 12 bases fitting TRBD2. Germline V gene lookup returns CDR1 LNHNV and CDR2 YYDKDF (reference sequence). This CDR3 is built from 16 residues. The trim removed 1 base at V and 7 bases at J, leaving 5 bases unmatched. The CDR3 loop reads CATSRGLAGGSNEQFF. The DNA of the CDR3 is TGTGCCACCAGCAGAGGGCTAGCGGGGGGGAGTAATGAGCAGTTCTTC. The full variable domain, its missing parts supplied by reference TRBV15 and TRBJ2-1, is DAMVIQNPRYQVTQFGKPVTLSCSQTLNHNVMYWYQQKSSQAPKLLFHYYDKDFNNEADTPDNFQSRRPNTSFCFLDIRSPGLGDTAMYLCATSRGLAGGSNEQFFGPGTRLTVL.

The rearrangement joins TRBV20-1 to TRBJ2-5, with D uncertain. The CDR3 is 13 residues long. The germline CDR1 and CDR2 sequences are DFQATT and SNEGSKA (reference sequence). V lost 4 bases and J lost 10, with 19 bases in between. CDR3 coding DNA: TGCAGTGCTACACAACGGCCAGGCTACGACCAGTACTTC. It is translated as CSATQRPGYDQYF.

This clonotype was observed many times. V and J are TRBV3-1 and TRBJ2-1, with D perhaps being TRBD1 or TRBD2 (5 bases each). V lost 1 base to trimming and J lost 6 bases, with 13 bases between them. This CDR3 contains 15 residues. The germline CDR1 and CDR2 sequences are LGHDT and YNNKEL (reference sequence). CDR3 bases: TGTGCCAGCAGCCAAGTGGGACCGAACGGCAATGAGCAGTTCTTC. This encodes CASSQVGPNGNEQFF.

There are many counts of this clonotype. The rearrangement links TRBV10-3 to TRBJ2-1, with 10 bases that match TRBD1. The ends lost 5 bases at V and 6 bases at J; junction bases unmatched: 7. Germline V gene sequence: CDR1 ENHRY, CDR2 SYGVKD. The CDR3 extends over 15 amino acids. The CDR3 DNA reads TGTGCCATCAGTTCGGGACAGGGGATAGGCAATGAGCAGTTCTTC. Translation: CAISSGQGIGNEQFF.

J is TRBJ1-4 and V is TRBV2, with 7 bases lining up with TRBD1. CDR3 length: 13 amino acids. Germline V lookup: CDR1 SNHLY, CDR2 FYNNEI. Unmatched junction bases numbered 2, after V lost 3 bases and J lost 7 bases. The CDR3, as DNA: TGTGCCAGCAGTGATACAGGGGTTGAAAAACTGTTTTTT. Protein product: CASSDTGVEKLFF.

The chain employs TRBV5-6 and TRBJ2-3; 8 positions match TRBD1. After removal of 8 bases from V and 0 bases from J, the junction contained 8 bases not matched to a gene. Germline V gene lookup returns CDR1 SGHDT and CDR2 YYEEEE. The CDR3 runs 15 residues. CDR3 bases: TGTGCCAGTCTAGGACAGGGAACTAGCACAGATACGCAGTATTTT. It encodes CASLGQGTSTDTQYF.

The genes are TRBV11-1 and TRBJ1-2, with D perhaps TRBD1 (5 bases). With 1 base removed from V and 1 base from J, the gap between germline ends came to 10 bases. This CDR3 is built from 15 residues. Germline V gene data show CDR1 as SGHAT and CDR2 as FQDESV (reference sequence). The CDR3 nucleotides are TGTGCCAGCAGCTTAGGGGGCAGCGATAACTATGGCTACACCTTC. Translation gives CASSLGGSDNYGYTF.

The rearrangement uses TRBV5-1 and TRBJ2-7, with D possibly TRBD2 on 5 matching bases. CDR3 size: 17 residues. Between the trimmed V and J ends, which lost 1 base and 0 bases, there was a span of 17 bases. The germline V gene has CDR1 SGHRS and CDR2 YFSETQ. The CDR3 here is CASSLLGWGTSSYEQYF. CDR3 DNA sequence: TGCGCCAGCAGCTTGCTAGGGTGGGGAACTAGCTCCTACGAGCAGTACTTC.

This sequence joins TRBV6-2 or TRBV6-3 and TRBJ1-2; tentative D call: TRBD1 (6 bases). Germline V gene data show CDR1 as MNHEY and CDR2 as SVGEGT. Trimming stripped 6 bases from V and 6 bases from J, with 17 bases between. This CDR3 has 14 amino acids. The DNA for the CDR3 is TGTGCCAGCAGACCCACAGGGATCCCGAATGGCTACACCTTC. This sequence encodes CASRPTGIPNGYTF.

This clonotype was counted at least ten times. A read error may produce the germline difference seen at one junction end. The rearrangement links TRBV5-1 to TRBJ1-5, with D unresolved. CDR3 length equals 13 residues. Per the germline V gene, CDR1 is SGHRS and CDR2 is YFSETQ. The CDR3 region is CASSLDSNQPQHF. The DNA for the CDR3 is TGTGCCAGCAGCTTAGATAGCAATCAGCCCCAGCATTTT.

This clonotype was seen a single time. The CDR3: CSVSPTSTNEQFF. CDR3 nucleotides: TGCAGCGTCTCCCCCACTTCGACCAATGAGCAGTTCTTC. The chain uses TRBV29-1 and TRBJ2-1; no firm D call. The germline V and J ends were trimmed by 6 bases and 6 bases, with 15 bases remaining between them. There are 13 residues in the CDR3. Germline V gene lookup returns CDR1 SQVTM and CDR2 ANQGSEA.

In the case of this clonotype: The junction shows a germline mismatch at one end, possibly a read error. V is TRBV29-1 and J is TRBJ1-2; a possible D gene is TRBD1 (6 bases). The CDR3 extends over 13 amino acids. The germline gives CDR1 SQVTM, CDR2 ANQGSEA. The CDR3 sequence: CGVADSVNYGYTF. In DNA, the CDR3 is TGCGGCGTTGCGGACAGTGTGAACTATGGCTACACCTTC.

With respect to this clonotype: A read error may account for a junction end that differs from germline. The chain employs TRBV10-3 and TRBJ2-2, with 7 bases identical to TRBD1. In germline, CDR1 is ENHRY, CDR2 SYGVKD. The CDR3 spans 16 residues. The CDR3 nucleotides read TGTGCCATCAGAGAGTCGACAGGGTCCAGGACCGGGGAGCTGTTTTTT. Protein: CAIRESTGSRTGELFF.

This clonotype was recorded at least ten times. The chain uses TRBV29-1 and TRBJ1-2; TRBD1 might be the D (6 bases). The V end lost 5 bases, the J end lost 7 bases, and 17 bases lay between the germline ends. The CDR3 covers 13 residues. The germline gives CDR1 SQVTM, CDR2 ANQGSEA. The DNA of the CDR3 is TGCAGCGTTCGGTCAGGGGTAGGGGGTGGCTACACCTTC. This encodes CSVRSGVGGGYTF.

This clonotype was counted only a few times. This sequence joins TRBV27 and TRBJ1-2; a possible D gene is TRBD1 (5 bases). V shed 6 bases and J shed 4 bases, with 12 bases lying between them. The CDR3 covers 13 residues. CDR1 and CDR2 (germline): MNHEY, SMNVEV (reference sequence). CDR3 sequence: CASRLGTAYGYTF. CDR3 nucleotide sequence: TGTGCCAGCAGGCTCGGGACGGCCTATGGCTACACCTTC.

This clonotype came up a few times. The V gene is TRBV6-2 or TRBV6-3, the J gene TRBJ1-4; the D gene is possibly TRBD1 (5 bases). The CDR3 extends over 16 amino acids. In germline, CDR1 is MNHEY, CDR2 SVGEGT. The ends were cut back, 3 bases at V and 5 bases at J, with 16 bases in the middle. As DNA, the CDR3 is TGTGCCAGCAGTTATGACGGCGGGGCACGAAATGAAAAACTGTTTTTT. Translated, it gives CASSYDGGARNEKLFF.

CDR3 sequence: CASSLVIAGRLLYEQYF. As DNA, the CDR3 is TGTGCCAGCAGTTTAGTTATAGCGGGGCGCCTCCTCTACGAGCAGTACTTC. The chain employs TRBV12-3 or TRBV12-4 and TRBJ2-7; 8 positions match TRBD2. The J segment lost 3 bases and the V segment lost 1 base, leaving 11 bases of the junction unmatched. The CDR3 sequence is 17 residues long.

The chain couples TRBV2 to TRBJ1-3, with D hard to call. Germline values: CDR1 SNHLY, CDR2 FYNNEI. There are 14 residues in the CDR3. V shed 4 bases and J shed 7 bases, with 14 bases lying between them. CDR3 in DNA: TGTGCCAGCAGTGTAATGCGGGTCGATAACACCATATATTTT. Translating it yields CASSVMRVDNTIYF.

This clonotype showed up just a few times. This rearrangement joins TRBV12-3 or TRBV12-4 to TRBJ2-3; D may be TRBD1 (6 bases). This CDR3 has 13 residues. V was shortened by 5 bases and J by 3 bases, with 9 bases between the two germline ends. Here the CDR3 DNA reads TGTGCCAGCAGTACGACAGGAACAGATACGCAGTATTTT. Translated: CASSTTGTDTQYF.